A selection of T cell receptor beta chains follows, all from one sample in a study of blood T cell repertoires in COVID-19. The method was immunoSEQ multiplex PCR; TCRdb's version includes in-frame clones alone and lacks a portion of them. The sample has about 290,000 clones, around 92% seen once; the top ten hold around 10%. The sample was peripheral blood. These receptors all stem from a woman aged 25 to 39 with COVID-19, enrolled during active disease. CDR3s include the opening cysteine and the closing phenylalanine or tryptophan. The order of the fields is clone size, D gene, J gene, V gene, CDR3 protein, CDR3 DNA. D genes are given only for firm matches. Where a row states a size, it is once, few, many or the class of an expanded clone; other rows omit it.

clone_size: .
d_call: .
j_call: TRBJ1-2
v_call: TRBV3-1/TRBV3-2
cdr3_aa: CASSHRDTARYGYTF
cdr3_nt: TGTGCCAGCAGCCACAGGGACACTGCACGCTATGGCTACACCTTC

clone_size: few
d_call: .
j_call: TRBJ2-2
v_call: TRBV11-2
cdr3_aa: CASSLDPSYANTGELFF
cdr3_nt: TGTGCCAGCAGCTTAGATCCCTCCTACGCGAACACCGGGGAGCTGTTTTTT

clone_size: .
d_call: .
j_call: TRBJ2-1
v_call: TRBV7-8
cdr3_aa: CASSLWKTESSYNEQFF
cdr3_nt: TGTGCCAGCAGCTTATGGAAAACGGAGAGCTCCTACAATGAGCAGTTCTTC

clone_size: .
d_call: TRBD2
j_call: TRBJ2-3
v_call: TRBV13
cdr3_aa: CASSPGRGTTDTQYF
cdr3_nt: TGTGCCAGCAGCCCAGGGCGGGGGACGACAGATACGCAGTATTTT

clone_size: .
d_call: TRBD2
j_call: TRBJ2-2
v_call: TRBV7-9
cdr3_aa: CASSRSGGEPEELFF
cdr3_nt: TGTGCCAGCAGTCGTAGCGGGGGGGAGCCCGAGGAGCTGTTTTTT

clone_size: .
d_call: TRBD1
j_call: TRBJ1-6
v_call: TRBV28
cdr3_aa: CASSQYRGGNSPLHF
cdr3_nt: TGTGCCAGCAGTCAATACAGGGGCGGCAATTCACCCCTCCACTTT

clone_size: .
d_call: TRBD1
j_call: TRBJ1-5
v_call: TRBV5-1
cdr3_aa: CASSLEGGLQPQHF
cdr3_nt: TGCGCCAGCAGCTTGGAAGGGGGCCTTCAGCCCCAGCATTTT

clone_size: .
d_call: TRBD2
j_call: TRBJ2-7
v_call: TRBV10-2
cdr3_aa: CASSESTGGQYF
cdr3_nt: TGCGCCAGCAGTGAGTCCACGGGAGGGCAGTACTTC

clone_size: .
d_call: .
j_call: TRBJ2-1
v_call: TRBV19
cdr3_aa: CASSIQGLPNEQFF
cdr3_nt: TGTGCCAGTAGCATTCAGGGACTGCCCAATGAGCAGTTCTTC

clone_size: .
d_call: TRBD1
j_call: TRBJ1-1
v_call: TRBV5-1
cdr3_aa: CASSPTSGQRDTEAFF
cdr3_nt: TGCGCCAGCAGCCCCACCTCGGGACAGAGAGACACTGAAGCTTTCTTT

clone_size: .
d_call: .
j_call: TRBJ2-1
v_call: TRBV4-1
cdr3_aa: CASSQVGRHRGRDNEQFF
cdr3_nt: TGCGCCAGCAGCCAAGTGGGCCGACACAGGGGGAGGGACAATGAGCAGTTCTTC

clone_size: .
d_call: .
j_call: TRBJ1-5
v_call: TRBV5-6
cdr3_aa: CASSLGAGNQPQHF
cdr3_nt: TGTGCCAGCAGCTTGGGGGCCGGCAATCAGCCCCAGCATTTT

clone_size: .
d_call: .
j_call: TRBJ2-4
v_call: TRBV19
cdr3_aa: CASSRRTVTAKNIQYF
cdr3_nt: TGTGCCAGTAGTAGGCGGACAGTTACAGCCAAAAACATTCAGTACTTC

clone_size: .
d_call: .
j_call: TRBJ1-2
v_call: TRBV15
cdr3_aa: CATSRQGQYGYTF
cdr3_nt: TGTGCCACCAGCAGGCAGGGGCAGTATGGCTACACCTTC

clone_size: .
d_call: TRBD1
j_call: TRBJ1-4
v_call: TRBV30
cdr3_aa: CAWSVWLKGAKYEKLFF
cdr3_nt: TGTGCCTGGAGTGTATGGCTCAAGGGGGCGAAGTATGAAAAACTGTTTTTT

clone_size: .
d_call: TRBD2
j_call: TRBJ2-5
v_call: TRBV29-1
cdr3_aa: CSVPGLAGETQYF
cdr3_nt: TGCAGCGTACCTGGACTAGCGGGAGAGACCCAGTACTTC

clone_size: once
d_call: .
j_call: TRBJ1-3
v_call: TRBV18
cdr3_aa: CASSPISRDTSGNTIYF
cdr3_nt: TGTGCCAGCTCACCAATCTCCCGGGATACCTCTGGAAACACCATATATTTT

clone_size: .
d_call: .
j_call: TRBJ1-1
v_call: TRBV28
cdr3_aa: CASSIGGEAFF
cdr3_nt: TGTGCCAGCAGTATAGGGGGTGAAGCTTTCTTT

clone_size: .
d_call: TRBD1
j_call: TRBJ1-1
v_call: TRBV5-6
cdr3_aa: CASSSNRGRYTEAFF
cdr3_nt: TGTGCCAGCAGCTCCAACAGGGGGCGGTACACTGAAGCTTTCTTT

clone_size: .
d_call: .
j_call: TRBJ2-7
v_call: TRBV4-1
cdr3_aa: CASRPSVLSYEQYF
cdr3_nt: TGCGCCAGCAGGCCGTCGGTTCTGAGCTACGAGCAGTACTTC

clone_size: .
d_call: TRBD1
j_call: TRBJ1-2
v_call: TRBV19
cdr3_aa: CASSSHGTGGPYGYTF
cdr3_nt: TGTGCCAGTAGTTCTCACGGGACAGGGGGACCTTATGGCTACACCTTC

clone_size: .
d_call: TRBD2
j_call: TRBJ2-7
v_call: TRBV5-4
cdr3_aa: CASTPGGSSEQYF
cdr3_nt: TGTGCCAGCACTCCCGGGGGGTCAAGCGAGCAGTACTTC

clone_size: .
d_call: TRBD2
j_call: TRBJ2-7
v_call: TRBV11-2
cdr3_aa: CATADELAGGSYEQYF
cdr3_nt: TGTGCCACCGCCGATGAACTAGCGGGGGGCTCCTACGAGCAGTACTTC

clone_size: .
d_call: .
j_call: TRBJ2-7
v_call: TRBV28
cdr3_aa: CASTTRGGIYEQYF
cdr3_nt: TGTGCCAGCACCACAAGGGGGGGGATCTACGAGCAGTACTTC

clone_size: .
d_call: .
j_call: TRBJ1-2
v_call: TRBV19
cdr3_aa: CASSFPGDGYTF
cdr3_nt: TGTGCCAGTAGCTTTCCAGGGGATGGCTACACCTTC

clone_size: .
d_call: .
j_call: TRBJ1-2
v_call: TRBV20-1
cdr3_aa: CSASSREGPNYGYTF
cdr3_nt: TGCAGTGCTAGTTCCAGGGAGGGACCTAACTATGGCTACACCTTC

clone_size: .
d_call: TRBD1
j_call: TRBJ1-1
v_call: TRBV5-1
cdr3_aa: CASRSQGASFF
cdr3_nt: TGCGCCAGCAGATCCCAGGGGGCGTCTTTCTTT

clone_size: .
d_call: .
j_call: TRBJ2-3
v_call: TRBV24-1
cdr3_aa: CATSDPLTGGGDTQYF
cdr3_nt: TGTGCCACCAGTGACCCCCTCACAGGTGGCGGAGATACGCAGTATTTT

clone_size: once
d_call: TRBD1
j_call: TRBJ1-2
v_call: TRBV5-4
cdr3_aa: CASSLGQIHYGYTF
cdr3_nt: TGTGCCAGCAGCCTGGGACAGATACACTATGGCTACACCTTC

clone_size: once
d_call: TRBD1
j_call: TRBJ1-2
v_call: TRBV18
cdr3_aa: CASSPLGQGAFGGYTF
cdr3_nt: TGTGCCAGCTCACCTTTGGGACAGGGAGCCTTCGGTGGCTACACCTTC

clone_size: .
d_call: TRBD2
j_call: TRBJ2-1
v_call: TRBV7-8
cdr3_aa: CASSLSGRGYNEQFF
cdr3_nt: TGTGCCAGCAGCTTAAGTGGGCGGGGGTACAATGAGCAGTTCTTC

clone_size: once
d_call: TRBD1
j_call: TRBJ1-5
v_call: TRBV30
cdr3_aa: CAWSVLGQGNQPQHF
cdr3_nt: TGTGCCTGGAGTGTACTCGGACAGGGAAATCAGCCCCAGCATTTT

clone_size: .
d_call: TRBD1
j_call: TRBJ2-7
v_call: TRBV6-1
cdr3_aa: CASSERLIGTGSYEQYF
cdr3_nt: TGTGCCAGCAGTGAGCGACTAATCGGGACAGGGTCCTACGAGCAGTACTTC

clone_size: .
d_call: .
j_call: TRBJ1-2
v_call: TRBV19
cdr3_aa: CASSKVSTDQYGYTF
cdr3_nt: TGTGCCAGTAGTAAGGTCTCGACAGATCAATATGGCTACACCTTC

clone_size: .
d_call: TRBD1
j_call: TRBJ1-3
v_call: TRBV2
cdr3_aa: CASSEAARGIEVLSGNTIYF
cdr3_nt: TGTGCCAGCAGTGAAGCGGCCAGGGGGATAGAAGTGCTCTCTGGAAACACCATATATTTT

clone_size: .
d_call: TRBD1
j_call: TRBJ1-1
v_call: TRBV7-9
cdr3_aa: CASSSSGGTEAFF
cdr3_nt: TGTGCCAGCAGCTCCTCAGGGGGTACTGAAGCTTTCTTT

clone_size: .
d_call: .
j_call: TRBJ2-2
v_call: TRBV24-1
cdr3_aa: CATRGTANTGELFF
cdr3_nt: TGTGCCACCCGCGGGACGGCGAACACCGGGGAGCTGTTTTTT

clone_size: .
d_call: .
j_call: TRBJ1-4
v_call: TRBV19
cdr3_aa: CASSVSSGGSKLFF
cdr3_nt: TGTGCCAGTAGTGTATCTTCGGGGGGCTCAAAACTGTTTTTT

clone_size: .
d_call: .
j_call: TRBJ2-1
v_call: TRBV12-3/TRBV12-4
cdr3_aa: CASSDTNYNEQFF
cdr3_nt: TGTGCCAGCAGTGACACCAACTACAATGAGCAGTTCTTC

clone_size: .
d_call: .
j_call: TRBJ1-6
v_call: TRBV28
cdr3_aa: CASSLHGDYSPLHF
cdr3_nt: TGTGCCAGCAGTCTACACGGGGACTATTCACCCCTCCACTTT

clone_size: .
d_call: TRBD1
j_call: TRBJ1-6
v_call: TRBV3-1/TRBV3-2
cdr3_aa: CASSQGTGLHSPLHF
cdr3_nt: TGTGCCAGCAGCCAAGGGACAGGGCTCCATTCACCCCTCCACTTT

clone_size: .
d_call: .
j_call: TRBJ1-5
v_call: TRBV6-7
cdr3_aa: CASSYSTQGHQPQHF
cdr3_nt: TGTGCCAGCAGTTACTCGACGCAGGGGCATCAGCCCCAGCATTTT

clone_size: few
d_call: TRBD1
j_call: TRBJ2-1
v_call: TRBV10-3
cdr3_aa: CAISESGRDRGSYEQFF
cdr3_nt: TGTGCCATCAGTGAGTCGGGGAGGGACAGGGGTTCGTATGAGCAGTTCTTC

clone_size: .
d_call: TRBD2
j_call: TRBJ2-1
v_call: TRBV7-6
cdr3_aa: CASSLVTSGVYNEQFF
cdr3_nt: TGTGCCAGCAGCTTAGTTACTAGCGGGGTTTACAATGAGCAGTTCTTC

clone_size: .
d_call: TRBD2
j_call: TRBJ2-3
v_call: TRBV13
cdr3_aa: CASSLGLAGLIVDTQYF
cdr3_nt: TGTGCCAGCAGCTTAGGATTAGCGGGGTTGATCGTAGATACGCAGTATTTT

clone_size: once
d_call: .
j_call: TRBJ2-7
v_call: TRBV7-6
cdr3_aa: CASSAEQRGSYEQYF
cdr3_nt: TGTGCCAGCAGCGCCGAGCAGCGAGGCTCCTACGAGCAGTACTTC

clone_size: .
d_call: .
j_call: TRBJ1-4
v_call: TRBV11-2
cdr3_aa: CASSLDLRDSYEKLFF
cdr3_nt: TGTGCCAGCAGCTTAGATCTTAGGGACTCATATGAAAAACTGTTTTTT

clone_size: .
d_call: .
j_call: TRBJ2-7
v_call: TRBV11-2
cdr3_aa: CASSLDWGLDYEQYF
cdr3_nt: TGTGCCAGCAGCTTAGACTGGGGACTCGACTACGAGCAGTACTTC

clone_size: .
d_call: .
j_call: TRBJ2-1
v_call: TRBV24-1
cdr3_aa: CATGAGPLGEQFF
cdr3_nt: TGTGCCACCGGGGCGGGACCGTTGGGGGAGCAGTTCTTC

clone_size: .
d_call: .
j_call: TRBJ2-1
v_call: TRBV7-9
cdr3_aa: CATDPGLEYNEQFF
cdr3_nt: TGTGCCACTGACCCAGGGCTCGAATACAATGAGCAGTTCTTC

clone_size: .
d_call: .
j_call: TRBJ2-7
v_call: TRBV7-9
cdr3_aa: CASSFSGTSYEQYF
cdr3_nt: TGTGCCAGCAGCTTCTCTGGTACTTCCTACGAGCAGTACTTC

clone_size: .
d_call: TRBD1
j_call: TRBJ1-5
v_call: TRBV23-1
cdr3_aa: CASSQSGTGNEGSNQPQHF
cdr3_nt: TGCGCCAGCAGTCAGTCCGGGACAGGTAACGAGGGGAGCAATCAGCCCCAGCATTTT

clone_size: .
d_call: TRBD2
j_call: TRBJ2-5
v_call: TRBV7-7
cdr3_aa: CASSFSGGTQETQYF
cdr3_nt: TGTGCCAGCAGCTTTAGCGGGGGGACCCAAGAGACCCAGTACTTC

clone_size: .
d_call: TRBD1
j_call: TRBJ1-2
v_call: TRBV5-1
cdr3_aa: CASSPDRLNYGYTF
cdr3_nt: TGCGCCAGCAGCCCGGACAGGCTTAACTATGGCTACACCTTC

clone_size: once
d_call: TRBD1
j_call: TRBJ1-3
v_call: TRBV18
cdr3_aa: CASSPTGTGAGNTIYF
cdr3_nt: TGTGCCAGCTCACCCACCGGGACAGGGGCTGGAAACACCATATATTTT

clone_size: few
d_call: .
j_call: TRBJ1-1
v_call: TRBV19
cdr3_aa: CASSIPQHGNTEAFF
cdr3_nt: TGTGCCAGTAGTATACCGCAACATGGGAACACTGAAGCTTTCTTT